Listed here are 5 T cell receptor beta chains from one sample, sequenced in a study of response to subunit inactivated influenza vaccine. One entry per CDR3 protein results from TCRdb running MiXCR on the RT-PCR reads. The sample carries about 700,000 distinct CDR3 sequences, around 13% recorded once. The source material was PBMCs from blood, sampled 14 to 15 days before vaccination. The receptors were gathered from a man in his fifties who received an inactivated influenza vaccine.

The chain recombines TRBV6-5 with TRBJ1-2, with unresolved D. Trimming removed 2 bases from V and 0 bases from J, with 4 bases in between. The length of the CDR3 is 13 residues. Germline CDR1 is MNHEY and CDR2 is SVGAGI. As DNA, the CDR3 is TGTGCCAGCAGTTACAGGACTAACTATGGCTACACCTTC. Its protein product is CASSYRTNYGYTF.

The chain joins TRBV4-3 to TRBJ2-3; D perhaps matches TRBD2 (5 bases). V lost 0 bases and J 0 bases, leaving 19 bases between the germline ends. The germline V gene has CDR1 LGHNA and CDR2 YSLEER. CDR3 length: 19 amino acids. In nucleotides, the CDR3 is TGCGCCAGCAGCCAAGATGGTCCAGCGGTAGCCTCTAGCACAGATACGCAGTATTTT. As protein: CASSQDGPAVASSTDTQYF.

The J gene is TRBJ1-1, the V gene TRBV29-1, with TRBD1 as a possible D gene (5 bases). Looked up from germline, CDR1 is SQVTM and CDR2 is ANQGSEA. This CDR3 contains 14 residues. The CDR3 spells CLSSVGSGGTEAFF. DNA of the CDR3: TGCCTCTCCTCTGTAGGGTCCGGGGGCACTGAAGCTTTCTTT. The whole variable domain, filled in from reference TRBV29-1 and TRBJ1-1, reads SAVISQKPSRDICQRGTSLTIQCQVDSQVTMMFWYRQQPGQSLTLIATANQGSEATYESGFVIDKFPISRPNLTFSTLTVSNMSPEDSSIYLCLSSVGSGGTEAFFGQGTRLTVV.

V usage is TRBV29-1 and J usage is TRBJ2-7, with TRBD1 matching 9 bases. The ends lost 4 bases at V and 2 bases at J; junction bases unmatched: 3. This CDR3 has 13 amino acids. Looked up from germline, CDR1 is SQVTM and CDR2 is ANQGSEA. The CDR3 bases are TGCAGCGTTGCGACAGGGGGTGCCTACGAGCAGTACTTC. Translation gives CSVATGGAYEQYF.

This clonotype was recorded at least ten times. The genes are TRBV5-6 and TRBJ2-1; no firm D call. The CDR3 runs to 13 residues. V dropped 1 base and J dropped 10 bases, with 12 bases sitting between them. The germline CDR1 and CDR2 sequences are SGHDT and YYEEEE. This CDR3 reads CASSLFGDVEQFF. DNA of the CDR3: TGTGCCAGCAGCTTGTTTGGCGATGTGGAGCAGTTCTTC.